This T cell receptor (beta chain) was retrieved from a study of T cells in Graves' hyperthyroidism and ophthalmopathy. Amplified TCR beta CDR3 regions came from RNA transcripts. The HTBI primer set was used in a first-round RT-PCR of the TCR CDR3. TCRdb analysed the multiplex PCR reads with MiXCR anew, one entry per CDR3 protein. The sample lists over 350,000 distinct CDR3 sequences; under 20% were seen once. This CDR3 comprises 13 residues. Trimming stripped 5 bases from V and 13 bases from J, with 18 bases between. Germline values: CDR1 LGHDT, CDR2 YNNKEL (reference sequence). This clonotype was observed at least ten times.

The rearrangement links TRBV3-1 to TRBJ1-5, with a weak D call TRBD1 (6 bases). The source material was blood. The sequence came from a man younger than 35 with Graves' ophthalmopathy. CDR3: CASSATGTGYQHF. CDR3 bases: TGTGCCAGCAGCGCGACGGGTACAGGGTATCAGCATTTT.